The source of this TCR beta chain is a study of T cells in Graves' hyperthyroidism and ophthalmopathy. Notes on the study in general: By a 13 V-J model, ophthalmopathy was set apart from stable hyperthyroidism.

Per the germline V gene, CDR1 is MNHNS and CDR2 is SASEGT. V lost 6 bases to trimming and J lost 5 bases; unmatched junction nucleotides: 13. CDR3 length: 15 amino acids. This clonotype has more than one count but fewer than ten. Its cognate antigen is unknown. Amplification of TCR beta CDR3 regions used RNA as the template. During a first-round RT-PCR of the TCR CDR3, the HTBI primer set was used. TCRdb re-called the multiplex PCR reads through MiXCR, storing one row per CDR3 protein. The sample lists a few hundred thousand distinct CDR3 sequences; 15% to 19% were seen once. Sequencing input: blood. The rearrangement joins TRBV6-1 to TRBJ2-7; 7 nucleotides match TRBD1. The sequence came from a woman aged 18-29 years with Graves' hyperthyroidism that later progressed to Graves' ophthalmopathy. The CDR3 bases are TGTGCCAGCAGACCCACAGGGGTAAGGTCCCACGAGCAGTACTTC. It is translated as CASRPTGVRSHEQYF.